This is a list of T cell receptor beta chains from one sample in a study of OX40 agonist ivuxolimab in advanced cancers. Some clones are missing from TCRdb's copy, which holds only in-frame ones; the method was immunoSEQ multiplex PCR. Among about 24,000 clones, over 80% were seen once, and the ten largest hold approximately 10%. The sequencing here drew on CD4+ or CD8+ T cells sorted from blood, taken in a trial of the OX40 agonist ivuxolimab. The source is an adult with an advanced solid tumor such as melanoma, head and neck, liver or kidney cancer. Both conserved end residues are part of each CDR3. The D gene is left open where the match is weak. Clone sizes are given selectively: once, few, many, or a class where the clone is expanded.

d_gene,j_gene,v_gene,abundance,CDR3aa,CDR3nt
NA,TRBJ2-7,TRBV10-1,NA,CASSEYLIGPRYEQYF,TGCGCCAGCAGTGAGTACTTGATCGGACCCAGGTACGAGCAGTACTTC
NA,TRBJ2-7,TRBV11-2,NA,CASSPRRRVETPYEQYF,TGTGCCAGCAGCCCCCGTAGGAGGGTGGAGACCCCCTACGAGCAGTACTTC
TRBD1,TRBJ1-5,TRBV5-6,NA,CASSTRQGISNQPQHF,TGTGCCAGCAGCACCCGACAGGGGATAAGCAATCAGCCCCAGCATTTT
NA,TRBJ1-5,TRBV29-1,NA,CSVGDPLQGQPQHF,TGCAGCGTGGGGGACCCTCTTCAAGGGCAGCCCCAGCATTTT
TRBD1,TRBJ2-1,TRBV6-5,NA,CASSYLGTGPYNEQFF,TGTGCCAGCAGTTACTTGGGGACAGGGCCATACAATGAGCAGTTCTTC
NA,TRBJ2-5,TRBV12-1,NA,CASSFEEIGWQETQYF,TGTGCCAGCAGCTTTGAGGAGATCGGGTGGCAAGAGACCCAGTACTTC
TRBD2,TRBJ2-5,TRBV5-1,NA,CASSLGLAGDQETQYF,TGCGCCAGCAGCTTGGGACTAGCGGGAGACCAAGAGACCCAGTACTTC
TRBD1,TRBJ1-2,TRBV19,NA,CASSMSGGNYGYTF,TGTGCCAGTAGTATGTCAGGGGGTAACTATGGCTACACCTTC
NA,TRBJ2-1,TRBV6-1,NA,CASSGGLQREQFF,TGTGCCAGCAGTGGGGGACTCCAACGCGAGCAGTTCTTC
TRBD2,TRBJ2-1,TRBV7-3,NA,CASSQLAGANEQFF,TGTGCCAGCAGCCAACTAGCGGGAGCCAATGAGCAGTTCTTC
NA,TRBJ1-5,TRBV18,NA,CASSPSQGDSNQPQHF,TGTGCCAGCTCACCTTCACAGGGCGATAGCAATCAGCCCCAGCATTTT
TRBD1,TRBJ1-2,TRBV2,NA,CAGGMDRVFSSGYTF,TGTGCCGGTGGGATGGACAGGGTTTTTTCTTCCGGCTACACCTTC
NA,TRBJ1-4,TRBV11-3,NA,CASSQQVNEKLFF,TGTGCCAGCAGCCAACAGGTTAATGAAAAACTGTTTTTT
TRBD1,TRBJ2-7,TRBV28,NA,CASIDRGLSYEQYF,TGTGCCAGCATCGACAGGGGGCTTTCCTACGAGCAGTACTTC
TRBD1,TRBJ2-3,TRBV7-2,NA,CASSRDRVADTQYF,TGTGCCAGCAGCCGCGACAGGGTCGCAGATACGCAGTATTTT
NA,TRBJ2-1,TRBV9,NA,CASSPRTPSYNEQFF,TGTGCCAGCAGCCCCCGGACCCCCTCCTACAATGAGCAGTTCTTC
TRBD2,TRBJ2-3,TRBV7-9,NA,CASSLSSGSADTQYF,TGTGCCAGCAGCTTATCTAGCGGGAGCGCAGATACGCAGTATTTT
NA,TRBJ2-3,TRBV9,NA,CASSVVDSLFDTQYF,TGTGCCAGCAGCGTAGTCGACAGCCTCTTTGATACGCAGTATTTT
NA,TRBJ2-7,TRBV19,NA,CASEERAYEQYF,TGTGCCAGTGAGGAGCGGGCCTACGAGCAGTACTTC
NA,TRBJ2-7,TRBV5-6,NA,CASSLVGSNYEQYF,TGTGCCAGCAGCTTGGTTGGGAGCAACTACGAGCAGTACTTC
NA,TRBJ2-7,TRBV5-4,NA,CASSLGQANYEQYF,TGTGCCAGCAGCTTGGGCCAGGCGAACTACGAGCAGTACTTC
NA,TRBJ2-7,TRBV19,NA,CASSVGGIRDEQYF,TGTGCCAGTAGTGTCGGAGGGATTAGGGACGAGCAGTACTTC
NA,TRBJ2-1,TRBV4-3,NA,CASSQRSGQFSYNEQFF,TGCGCCAGCAGCCAACGGTCCGGACAGTTCTCCTACAATGAGCAGTTCTTC
NA,TRBJ1-2,TRBV28,NA,CASSFALGKYGYTF,TGTGCCAGCAGTTTCGCTCTGGGGAAATATGGCTACACCTTC
NA,TRBJ1-2,TRBV9,NA,CASTRDGYYGYTF,TGTGCCAGCACCCGGGACGGGTACTATGGCTACACCTTC
NA,TRBJ1-2,TRBV5-1,NA,CASSFTGTLNYGYTF,TGCGCCAGCAGCTTCACTGGGACACTTAACTATGGCTACACCTTC
TRBD1,TRBJ2-7,TRBV28,NA,CASSSLTGGKEYF,TGTGCCAGCAGTTCTTTGACAGGGGGCAAGGAGTACTTC
NA,TRBJ1-3,TRBV7-2,NA,CASSRDSSGNTIYF,TGTGCCAGCAGTCGCGACAGCTCTGGAAACACCATATATTTT
TRBD1,TRBJ2-5,TRBV29-1,NA,CSVGGYEGQASWRTQYF,TGCAGCGTTGGAGGTTACGAAGGACAGGCCAGTTGGAGGACCCAGTACTTC
NA,TRBJ2-4,TRBV7-2,NA,CASSLAIRGRGAKNIQYF,TGTGCCAGCAGCTTAGCGATCCGCGGAAGGGGAGCCAAAAACATTCAGTACTTC
NA,TRBJ1-2,TRBV25-1,NA,CASSDWSGVGGYGYTF,TGTGCCAGCAGTGACTGGAGTGGTGTAGGGGGCTATGGCTACACCTTC
NA,TRBJ1-3,TRBV19,NA,CATTDLSGNTIYF,TGTGCCACCACGGACCTCTCTGGAAACACCATATATTTT
NA,TRBJ1-1,TRBV12-5,NA,CASGLPHTRREGTEAFF,TGTGCTAGTGGTTTGCCCCATACCCGCAGGGAGGGCACTGAAGCTTTCTTT
NA,TRBJ2-2,TRBV9,NA,CASSPHGELFF,TGTGCCAGCAGCCCCCACGGGGAGCTGTTTTTT
TRBD1,TRBJ1-2,TRBV9,NA,CASSPMTGGGYTF,TGTGCCAGCAGCCCGATGACAGGGGGGGGCTACACCTTC
TRBD1,TRBJ2-7,TRBV5-5,NA,CASSSVDRALYEQYF,TGTGCCAGCAGCTCCGTGGACAGGGCTTTGTACGAGCAGTACTTC
TRBD2,TRBJ2-7,TRBV5-4,NA,CASSLETSGSGENYEQYF,TGTGCCAGCAGCTTGGAGACTAGCGGGAGTGGGGAGAACTACGAGCAGTACTTC
TRBD1,TRBJ2-2,TRBV2,NA,CASSPGQGTGELFF,TGTGCCAGCAGCCCGGGACAGGGCACCGGGGAGCTGTTTTTT
NA,TRBJ1-4,TRBV19,NA,CASSEPGLSSGNEKLFF,TGTGCCAGTAGTGAACCGGGACTCTCGTCCGGTAATGAAAAACTGTTTTTT
NA,TRBJ1-6,TRBV5-1,NA,CASSLSPESSYNSPLHF,TGCGCCAGCAGCTTGTCCCCGGAGAGCTCCTATAATTCACCCCTCCACTTT
NA,TRBJ2-1,TRBV18,NA,CASSSRDGVYNEQFF,TGTGCCAGCTCATCCCGGGACGGAGTATACAATGAGCAGTTCTTC
NA,TRBJ1-2,TRBV19,NA,CASSTVPARERNGYTF,TGTGCCAGTAGTACCGTACCGGCGCGGGAACGAAATGGCTACACCTTC
NA,TRBJ2-5,TRBV28,once,CASRKGSPGQETQYF,TGTGCCAGCAGAAAGGGCTCGCCGGGCCAAGAGACCCAGTACTTC
NA,TRBJ1-4,TRBV30,NA,CACGQRTGEKLFF,TGTGCCTGTGGACAGAGGACCGGGGAAAAACTGTTTTTT
NA,TRBJ1-6,TRBV5-1,NA,CASSLAYQTNSPLHF,TGCGCCAGCAGCTTGGCCTACCAGACTAATTCACCCCTCCACTTT
NA,TRBJ1-5,TRBV19,NA,CASSANRAAQHF,TGTGCCAGTAGTGCCAACAGAGCGGCCCAGCATTTT
NA,TRBJ2-7,TRBV28,once,CASSGAGKLNEQYF,TGTGCCAGCAGTGGCGCAGGGAAGTTGAACGAGCAGTACTTC
NA,TRBJ2-7,TRBV6-5,NA,CASSYSAETYEQYF,TGTGCCAGCAGTTACTCGGCGGAGACCTACGAGCAGTACTTC
NA,TRBJ2-1,TRBV7-6,NA,CASSLANEQFF,TGTGCCAGCAGCCTAGCCAATGAGCAGTTCTTC
TRBD1,TRBJ2-3,TRBV7-2,NA,CASSPDRSSTDTQYF,TGTGCCAGCAGCCCGGACAGGAGTTCCACAGATACGCAGTATTTT
TRBD2,TRBJ2-3,TRBV7-6,NA,CASSLPGLAGADTQYF,TGTGCCAGCAGCCTTCCGGGACTAGCGGGAGCCGATACGCAGTATTTT
TRBD1,TRBJ2-7,TRBV28,NA,CASSSPYGQGRYEQYF,TGTGCCAGCAGTTCCCCCTATGGACAGGGTCGCTACGAGCAGTACTTC
TRBD2,TRBJ2-1,TRBV25-1,NA,CASSPPPSGRSVGDEQFF,TGTGCCAGCAGTCCTCCTCCTAGCGGGAGGTCAGTGGGGGATGAGCAGTTCTTC
TRBD1,TRBJ2-2,TRBV5-1,NA,CASSSVMTGGTTGELFF,TGCGCCAGCAGCTCGGTGATGACAGGGGGGACCACCGGGGAGCTGTTTTTT